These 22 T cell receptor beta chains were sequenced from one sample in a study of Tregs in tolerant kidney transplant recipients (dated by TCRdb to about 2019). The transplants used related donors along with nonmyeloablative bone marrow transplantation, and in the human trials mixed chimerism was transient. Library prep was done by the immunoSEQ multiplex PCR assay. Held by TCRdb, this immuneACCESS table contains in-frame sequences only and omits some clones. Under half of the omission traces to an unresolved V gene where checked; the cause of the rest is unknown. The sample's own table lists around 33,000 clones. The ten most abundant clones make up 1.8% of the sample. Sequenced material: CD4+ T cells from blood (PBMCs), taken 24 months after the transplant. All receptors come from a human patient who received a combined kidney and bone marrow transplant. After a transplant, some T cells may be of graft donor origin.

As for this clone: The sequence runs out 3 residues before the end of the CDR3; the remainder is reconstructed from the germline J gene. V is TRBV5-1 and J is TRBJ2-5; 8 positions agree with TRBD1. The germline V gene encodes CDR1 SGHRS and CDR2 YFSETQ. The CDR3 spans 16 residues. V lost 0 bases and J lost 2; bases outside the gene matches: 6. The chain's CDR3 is CASSLGHGQGQETQYF. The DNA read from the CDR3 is TGCGCCAGCAGCTTGGGCCACGGACAGGGTCAAGAGACC.

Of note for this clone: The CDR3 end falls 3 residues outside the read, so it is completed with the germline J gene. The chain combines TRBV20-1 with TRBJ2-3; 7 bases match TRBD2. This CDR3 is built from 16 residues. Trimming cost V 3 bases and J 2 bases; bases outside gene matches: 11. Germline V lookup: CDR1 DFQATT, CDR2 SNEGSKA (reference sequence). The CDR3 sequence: CSASRSLAAFTDTQYF. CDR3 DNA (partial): TGCAGTGCTAGCAGGTCCCTAGCGGCGTTCACAGATACG.

The sequenced CDR3 bases are TGTGCCATCAGTGAGGGGGGACAGGGGAACTCACCC. Translated: CAISEGGQGNSP. The CDR3 in full is CAISEGGQGNSPLHF. The gene calls are TRBV10-3 and TRBJ1-6; 10 bases are shared with TRBD1. The read ends 3 residues before the CDR3 terminus; that terminus is restored from the germline J gene. The CDR3 loop spans 15 amino acids. Germline-derived CDR1 and CDR2 are ENHRY and SYGVKD. The trim removed 2 bases at V and 10 bases at J, leaving 5 bases unmatched.

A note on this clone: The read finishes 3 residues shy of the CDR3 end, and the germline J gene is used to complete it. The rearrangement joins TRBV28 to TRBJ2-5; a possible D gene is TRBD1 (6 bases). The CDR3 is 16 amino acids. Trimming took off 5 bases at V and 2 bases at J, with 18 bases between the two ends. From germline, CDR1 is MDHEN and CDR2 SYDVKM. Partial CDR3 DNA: TGTGCCAGCAGTATCATTTGGACAGCACAACAAGAGACC. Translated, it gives CASSIIWTAQQET. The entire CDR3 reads CASSIIWTAQQETQYF.

The CDR3 here is CSAKDSYSNQPQHF. The DNA read from the CDR3 is TGCAGTGCTAAGGACAGTTATAGCAATCAGCCC. The rearrangement links TRBV20-1 to TRBJ1-5, with a weak D call TRBD1 (6 bases). The read stops 3 residues short of the end of the CDR3; the missing end is completed from the germline J gene. V was cut by 4 bases and J by 0 bases, with 10 bases left in between. CDR3 length: 14 amino acids. CDR1 and CDR2 (germline): DFQATT, SNEGSKA (reference sequence).

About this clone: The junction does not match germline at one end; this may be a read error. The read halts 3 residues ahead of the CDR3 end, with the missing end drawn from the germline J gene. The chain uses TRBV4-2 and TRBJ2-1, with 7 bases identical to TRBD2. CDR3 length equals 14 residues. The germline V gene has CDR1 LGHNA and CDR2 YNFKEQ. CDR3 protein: CASSQGQLAPEQFF. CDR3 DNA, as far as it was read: TGCGCCAGCAGCCAAGGTCAACTAGCGCCTGAG.

Incomplete CDR3 DNA: TGTGCCAGCATCGGGACATACACAGATACG. This gives the protein CASIGTYTDT. Given in full, the CDR3 is CASIGTYTDTQYF. The chain employs TRBV2 and TRBJ2-3, with a possible D match to TRBD1 (6 bases). With the read ending 3 residues before the CDR3 end, the germline J gene is used to fill in that end. Trimming cost V 7 bases and J 2 bases, with 10 bases left between them. Germline lookup yields CDR1 SNHLY and CDR2 FYNNEI. The CDR3 is made up of 13 amino acids.

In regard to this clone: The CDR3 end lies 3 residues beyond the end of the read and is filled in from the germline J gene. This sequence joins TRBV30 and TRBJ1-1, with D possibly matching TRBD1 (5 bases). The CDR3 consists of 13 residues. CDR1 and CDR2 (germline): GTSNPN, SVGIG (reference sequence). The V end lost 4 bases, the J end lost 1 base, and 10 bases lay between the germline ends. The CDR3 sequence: CAWNQGPNTEAFF. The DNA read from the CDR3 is TGTGCCTGGAATCAGGGCCCGAACACTGAA.

CDR3 DNA, as far as it was read: TGTGCCATTTCGGCCAGCGTCATGAACACTGAA. It specifies CAISASVMNTE. The CDR3 in its entirety is CAISASVMNTEAFF. This sequence joins TRBV5-4 and TRBJ1-1; D not certain. Read sequence stops 3 residues before the CDR3 end, and the germline J gene provides the missing end. The CDR3 covers 14 residues. The germline V gene has CDR1 SGHNT and CDR2 YYREEE (reference sequence). V lost 9 bases and J 0 bases, leaving 15 bases between the germline ends.

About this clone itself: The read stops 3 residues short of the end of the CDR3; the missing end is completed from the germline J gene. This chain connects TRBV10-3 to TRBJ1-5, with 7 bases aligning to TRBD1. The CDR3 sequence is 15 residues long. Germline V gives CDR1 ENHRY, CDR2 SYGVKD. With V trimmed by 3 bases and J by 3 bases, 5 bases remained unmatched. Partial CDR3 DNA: TGTGCCATCAGTGAAGGGGGCAGGAACAATCAGCCC. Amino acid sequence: CAISEGGRNNQP. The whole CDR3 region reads CAISEGGRNNQPQHF.

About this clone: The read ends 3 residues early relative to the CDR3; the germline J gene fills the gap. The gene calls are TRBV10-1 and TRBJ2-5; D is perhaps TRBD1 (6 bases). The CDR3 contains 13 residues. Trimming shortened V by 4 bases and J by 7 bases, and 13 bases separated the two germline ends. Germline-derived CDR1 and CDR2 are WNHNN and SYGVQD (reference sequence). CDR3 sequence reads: CASSAGTSGTQYF. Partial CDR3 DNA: TGCGCCAGCAGTGCGGGGACATCGGGGACC.

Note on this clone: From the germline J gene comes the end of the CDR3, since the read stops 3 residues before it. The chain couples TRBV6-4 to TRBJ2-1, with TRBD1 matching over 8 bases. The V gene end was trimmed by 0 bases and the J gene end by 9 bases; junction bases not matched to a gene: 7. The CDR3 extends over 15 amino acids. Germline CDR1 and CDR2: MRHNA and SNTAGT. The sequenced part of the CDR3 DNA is TGTGCCAGCAGTGACTCCAGGACAGGGATTCGTGAG. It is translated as CASSDSRTGIRE. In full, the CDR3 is CASSDSRTGIREQFF.

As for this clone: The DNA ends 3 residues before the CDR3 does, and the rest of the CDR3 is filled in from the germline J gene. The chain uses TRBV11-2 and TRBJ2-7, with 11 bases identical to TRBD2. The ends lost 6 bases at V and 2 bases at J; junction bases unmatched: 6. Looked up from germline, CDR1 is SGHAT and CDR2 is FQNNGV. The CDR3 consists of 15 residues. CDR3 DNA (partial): TGTGCCAGCAGGCAAACTAGCGGGGGAGCCTACGAG. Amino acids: CASRQTSGGAYE. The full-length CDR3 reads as CASRQTSGGAYEQYF.

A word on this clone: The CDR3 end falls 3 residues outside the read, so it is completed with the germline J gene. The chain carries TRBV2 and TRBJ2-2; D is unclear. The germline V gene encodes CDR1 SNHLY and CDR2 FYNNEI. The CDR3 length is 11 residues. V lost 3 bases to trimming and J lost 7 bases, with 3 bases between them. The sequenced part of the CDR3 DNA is TGTGCCAGCAGTGAGTACGGGGAG. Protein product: CASSEYGE. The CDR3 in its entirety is CASSEYGELFF.

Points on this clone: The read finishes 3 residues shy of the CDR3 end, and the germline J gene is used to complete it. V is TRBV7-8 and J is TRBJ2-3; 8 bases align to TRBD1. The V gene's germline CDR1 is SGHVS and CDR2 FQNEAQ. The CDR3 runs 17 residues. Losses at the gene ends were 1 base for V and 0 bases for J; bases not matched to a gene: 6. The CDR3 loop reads CASSLVMQGASTDTQYF. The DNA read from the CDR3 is TGTGCCAGCAGCTTAGTAATGCAGGGGGCGAGCACAGATACG.

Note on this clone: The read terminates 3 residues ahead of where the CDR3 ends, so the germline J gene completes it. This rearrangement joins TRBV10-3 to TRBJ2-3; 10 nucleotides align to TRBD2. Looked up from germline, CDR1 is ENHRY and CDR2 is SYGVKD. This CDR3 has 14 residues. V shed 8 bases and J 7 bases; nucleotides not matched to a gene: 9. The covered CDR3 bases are TGTGCCATCGGGGGGACTAGCGCCGCTTATACG. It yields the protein CAIGGTSAAYT. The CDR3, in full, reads CAIGGTSAAYTQYF.

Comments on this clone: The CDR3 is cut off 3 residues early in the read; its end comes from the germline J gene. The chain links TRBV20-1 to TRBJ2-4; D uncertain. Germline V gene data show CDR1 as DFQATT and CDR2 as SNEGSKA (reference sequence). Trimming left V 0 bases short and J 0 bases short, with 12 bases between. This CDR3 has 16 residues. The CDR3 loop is CSAREGRSVAKNIQYF. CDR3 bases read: TGCAGTGCTAGAGAAGGCAGAAGTGTAGCCAAAAACATT.

The covered CDR3 bases are TGTGCCAGCAGCTTCGAAGGGGTAGGGGGTGGC. It translates to CASSFEGVGGG. Given in full, the CDR3 is CASSFEGVGGGYTF. The chain joins TRBV5-4 to TRBJ1-2; D may be TRBD1 (6 bases). With the read ending 3 residues before the CDR3 end, the germline J gene is used to fill in that end. V was trimmed by 2 bases and J by 7 bases, leaving 15 bases between them. The germline V gene encodes CDR1 SGHNT and CDR2 YYREEE (reference sequence). The CDR3 totals 14 residues. Complete variable domain (other parts from reference TRBV5-4 and TRBJ1-2): ETGVTQSPTHLIKTRGQQVTLRCSSQSGHNTVSWYQQALGQGPQFIFQYYREEENGRGNFPPRFSGLQFPNYSSELNVNALELDDSALYLCASSFEGVGGGYTFGSGTRLTVV.

The part of the CDR3 DNA that was read is TGTGCCAGCTCCCCAATGGACGGACAGGCCTTCTACGAG. Its protein is CASSPMDGQAFYE. The CDR3, in full, reads CASSPMDGQAFYEQYF. This chain links TRBV18 with TRBJ2-7; TRBD1 agrees at 7 bases. With the read ending 3 residues before the CDR3 end, the germline J gene is used to fill in that end. V shed 6 bases, J shed 3 bases, and the junction held 14 bases outside the gene matches. CDR1 and CDR2 (germline): KGHSH, LQKENI. This CDR3 is built from 16 residues.

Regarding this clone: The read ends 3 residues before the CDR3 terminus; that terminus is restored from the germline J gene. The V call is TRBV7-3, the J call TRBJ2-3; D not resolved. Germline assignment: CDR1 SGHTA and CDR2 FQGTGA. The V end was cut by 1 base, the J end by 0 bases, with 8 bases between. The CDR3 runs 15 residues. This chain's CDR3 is CASSLRSTSTDTQYF. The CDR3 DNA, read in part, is TGTGCCAGCAGCTTAAGGTCAACTAGCACAGATACG.

The sequenced CDR3 bases are TGCGCCAGCAGCTTGGGGGTGATCGGGTCCTACGAG. It encodes CASSLGVIGSYE. The complete CDR3 sequence is CASSLGVIGSYEQYF. The rearrangement links TRBV5-1 to TRBJ2-7; D is unclear. The read ends 3 residues early relative to the CDR3; the germline J gene fills the gap. Trimming pared 0 bases from V and 1 base from J, leaving 11 bases between. CDR1 SGHRS and CDR2 YFSETQ come from the germline V gene. The CDR3 runs 15 residues. Drawing the rest from reference TRBV5-1 and TRBJ2-7, the complete variable domain is KAGVTQTPRYLIKTRGQQVTLSCSPISGHRSVSWYQQTPGQGLQFLFEYFSETQRNKGNFPGRFSGRQFSNSRSEMNVSTLELGDSALYLCASSLGVIGSYEQYFGPGTRLTVT.

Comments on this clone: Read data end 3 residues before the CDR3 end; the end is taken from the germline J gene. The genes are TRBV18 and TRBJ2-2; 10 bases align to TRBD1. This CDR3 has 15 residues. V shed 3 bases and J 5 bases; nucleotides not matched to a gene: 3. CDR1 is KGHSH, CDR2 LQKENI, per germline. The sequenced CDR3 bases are TGTGCCAGCTCACCGGCGGGACAGGGGACCGGGGAG. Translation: CASSPAGQGTGE. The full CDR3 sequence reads CASSPAGQGTGELFF.